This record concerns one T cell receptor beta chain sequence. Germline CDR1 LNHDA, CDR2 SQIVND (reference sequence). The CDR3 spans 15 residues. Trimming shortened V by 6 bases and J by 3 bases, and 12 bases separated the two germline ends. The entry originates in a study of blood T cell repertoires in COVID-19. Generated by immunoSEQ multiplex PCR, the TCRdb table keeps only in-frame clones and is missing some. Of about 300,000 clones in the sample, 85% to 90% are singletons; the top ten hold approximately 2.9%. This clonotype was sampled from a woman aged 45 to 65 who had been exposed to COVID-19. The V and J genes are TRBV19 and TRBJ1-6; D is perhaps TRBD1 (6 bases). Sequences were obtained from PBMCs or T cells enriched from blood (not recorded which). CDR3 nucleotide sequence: TGTGCCAGTAGGACCACAGGGTTCTATAATTCACCCCTCCACTTT. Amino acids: CASRTTGFYNSPLHF.